One and the same sample provided the 15 T cell receptor beta chains below, sequenced in a study of blood T cell repertoires in COVID-19. Generated by immunoSEQ multiplex PCR, the TCRdb table keeps only in-frame clones and is missing some. The table lists 650,000 to 800,000 clones, around 89% of them singletons. Sequences were obtained from peripheral blood. The source is a woman under 30 with acute or convalescent COVID-19.

The rearrangement uses TRBV11-3 and TRBJ2-3; maybe TRBD2 (5 bases). With 3 bases removed from V and 0 bases from J, the gap between germline ends came to 10 bases. The CDR3 extends over 15 amino acids. From germline, CDR1 is SGHNT and CDR2 YENEEA. The CDR3 reads CASSFRTGSTDTQYF. Written as DNA, the CDR3 is TGTGCCAGCAGCTTCCGTACGGGGAGCACAGATACGCAGTATTTT.

The genes are TRBV4-1 and TRBJ1-5; TRBD1 is a possible D gene (6 bases). In germline, CDR1 is MGHRA, CDR2 YSYEKL. The V end lost 1 base, the J end lost 6 bases, and 22 bases lay between the germline ends. This CDR3 comprises 18 residues. In DNA form, the CDR3 reads TGCGCCAGCAGCCAAGGGCACCAGGGGCCCAGGGAAGGTCAGCCCCAGCATTTT. Amino acid sequence: CASSQGHQGPREGQPQHF.

This clone was counted a single time. V gene TRBV24-1 combines with J gene TRBJ2-2, with a weak D call TRBD2 (6 bases). Per the germline V gene, CDR1 is KGHDR and CDR2 is SFDVKD. Trimming removed 5 bases from V and 4 bases from J, with 13 bases in between. The CDR3 is 15 residues long. The CDR3 DNA reads TGTGCCACCAGTGGGAGGGCCGGGGGCACCGGGGAGCTGTTTTTT. Amino acids: CATSGRAGGTGELFF.

This clone came up a few times. The chain is built from TRBV20-1 and TRBJ1-2, with TRBD1 matching over 10 bases. The CDR3 spans 11 residues. J gave up 6 bases and V 7 bases, and 2 bases lay outside the gene matches. Germline assignment: CDR1 DFQATT and CDR2 SNEGSKA (reference sequence). The CDR3 nucleotides are TGCAGTGTTGGACAGGGGGATGGCTACACCTTC. The encoded protein is CSVGQGDGYTF.

V is TRBV18 and J is TRBJ1-1; D possibly corresponds to TRBD1 (6 bases). V lost 5 bases and J lost 1, with 14 bases in between. The CDR3 is 15 residues long. CDR1 is KGHSH and CDR2 is LQKENI in the germline V gene. Here the CDR3 DNA reads TGTGCCAGCTCATCAAAGGGACACCAGAACACTGAAGCTTTCTTT. Protein product: CASSSKGHQNTEAFF.

The sample holds one count of this clone. The rearrangement joins TRBV5-5 to TRBJ1-2; weak D call: TRBD1 (6 bases). CDR3 length: 13 amino acids. Germline CDR1 is SGHKS and CDR2 is YYEKEE (reference sequence). Trimming cost V 5 bases and J 4 bases, with 12 bases left between them. DNA of the CDR3: TGTGCCAGCAGGGACAGAAGCCTCTATGGCTACACCTTC. Protein: CASRDRSLYGYTF.

This chain joins TRBV6-6 and TRBJ2-5, with D tentatively TRBD2 (6 bases). Germline assignment: CDR1 MNHNY and CDR2 SVGAGI (reference sequence). Trimming removed 5 bases from V and 5 bases from J, with 21 bases in between. This CDR3 is 16 amino acids long. CDR3 coding DNA: TGTGCCAGCAGTGGCCGGGACTCCCTAGTCATCGAGACCCAGTACTTC. It codes for CASSGRDSLVIETQYF.

The genes are TRBV4-3 and TRBJ2-7, with 8 bases lining up with TRBD2. Germline values: CDR1 LGHNA, CDR2 YSLEER. Unmatched junction bases numbered 5, after V lost 1 base and J lost 3 bases. This CDR3 has 15 residues. The chain's CDR3 is CASSQVSGGNYEQYF. In DNA, the CDR3 is TGCGCCAGCAGCCAAGTCAGCGGGGGTAACTACGAGCAGTACTTC.

This chain links TRBV18 with TRBJ1-4; tentative D call: TRBD1 (6 bases). The germline V gene encodes CDR1 KGHSH and CDR2 LQKENI. The CDR3 spans 15 residues. Trimming removed 6 bases at V and 5 bases at J, with 16 bases between. The CDR3 spells CASSRGQKENEKLFF. Here the CDR3 DNA reads TGTGCCAGCTCCCGTGGACAGAAGGAAAATGAAAAACTGTTTTTT.

The V and J genes are TRBV4-1 and TRBJ2-1; the match to TRBD1 covers 7 bases. CDR1 MGHRA and CDR2 YSYEKL come from the germline V gene. The ends lost 4 bases at V and 7 bases at J; junction bases unmatched: 4. The CDR3 spans 13 residues. The CDR3 sequence: CASSLLQGNEQFF. Here the CDR3 DNA reads TGCGCCAGCAGCCTCCTACAGGGGAATGAGCAGTTCTTC.

Here the CDR3 DNA reads TGTGCCAGCAGCTTAGAACTCCATTCACCCCTCCACTTT. Its translation: CASSLELHSPLHF. The V call is TRBV7-2, the J call TRBJ1-6; no firm D call. This CDR3 is 13 amino acids long. Germline CDR1 is SGHTA and CDR2 is FQGNSA. V was clipped by 1 base and J by 8 bases, with 6 bases between them.

In DNA form, the CDR3 reads TGTGCCAGCAGCCAAATCTCCGGGGACAGGCAAGTATATCACTATGGCTACACCTTC. It encodes CASSQISGDRQVYHYGYTF. The chain is built from TRBV3-1 (or the pseudogene TRBV3-2) and TRBJ1-2; 8 bases map to TRBD1. With V trimmed by 2 bases and J by 3 bases, 17 bases remained unmatched. CDR1 and CDR2 (germline): LGHDT, YNNKEL (reference sequence). CDR3 length: 19 amino acids.

The chain recombines TRBV5-1 with TRBJ1-4; 7 nucleotides line up with TRBD1. Per the germline V gene, CDR1 is SGHRS and CDR2 is YFSETQ. This CDR3 region has 14 residues. J was trimmed by 3 bases and V by 6 bases; bases with no gene match: 5. CDR3 sequence (DNA): TGCGCCAGCACCCCGACAGGGTCTAATGAAAAACTGTTTTTT. It translates to CASTPTGSNEKLFF.

About this clone: A junction end diverges from the germline sequence, so it may reflect a read error. The rearrangement uses TRBV4-3 and TRBJ1-6; tentative D call: TRBD1 (5 bases). Germline loops: CDR1 LGHNA, CDR2 YSLEER. This CDR3 is built from 20 residues. CDR3 sequence (DNA): TGCGCCAGCGGCCAAGTCCCCGTGGGACTGGGCTCCAGGTTAAATTCACCCCTCCACTTT. Protein product: CASGQVPVGLGSRLNSPLHF.

J is TRBJ1-4 and V is TRBV6-5; 7 nucleotides agree with TRBD1. The trim removed 2 bases at V and 6 bases at J, leaving 0 bases unmatched. The CDR3 consists of 13 residues. Looked up from germline, CDR1 is MNHEY and CDR2 is SVGAGI. The CDR3 DNA follows: TGTGCCAGCAGTTACAGGGGGCATGAAAAACTGTTTTTT. Its translation: CASSYRGHEKLFF.